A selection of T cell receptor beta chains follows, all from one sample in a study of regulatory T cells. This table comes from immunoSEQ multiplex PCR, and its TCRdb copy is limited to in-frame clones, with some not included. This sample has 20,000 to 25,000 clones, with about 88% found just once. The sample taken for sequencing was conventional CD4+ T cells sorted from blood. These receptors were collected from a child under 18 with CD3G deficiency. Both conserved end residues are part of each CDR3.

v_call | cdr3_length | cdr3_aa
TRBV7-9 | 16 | CASSRDRGTATDTQYF
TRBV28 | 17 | CASSSRLGVVGTGELFF
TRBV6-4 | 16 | CASSGTAVNSDDTQYF
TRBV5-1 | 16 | CASSGTSGTRPPTQYF
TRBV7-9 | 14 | CASSWATLGGELFF
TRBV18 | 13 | CASSPSLGAEQYF
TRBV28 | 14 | CASMGGGRTDTQYF
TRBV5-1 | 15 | CASSLGVSGSTEAFF
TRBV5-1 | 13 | CASSLFSGYEQYF
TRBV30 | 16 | CAWSSRAGVSTGELFF
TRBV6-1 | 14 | CASKGTGNNQPQHF
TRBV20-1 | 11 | CSVQGARAQYF
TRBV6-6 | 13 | CASSYFSGDIQYF
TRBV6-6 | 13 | CASSPNGRGQAFF
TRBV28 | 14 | CASARRGLFYGYTF
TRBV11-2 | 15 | CASSKGQGRQETQYF
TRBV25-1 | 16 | CASKRKPGEKTDTQYF
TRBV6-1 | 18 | CASSERGQGKGNNSPLHF
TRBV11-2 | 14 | CASSLEGANSPLHF
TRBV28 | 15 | CASSFRVLQNQPQHF
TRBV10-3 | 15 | CAISPGQGGLNTQYF
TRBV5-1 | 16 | CASSTVPGQGAREQYF
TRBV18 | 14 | CASSRQGSNTEAFF
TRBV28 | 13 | CASSRGSRQPQHF
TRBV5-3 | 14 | CARSLDGRSYEQYF
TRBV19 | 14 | CASHLRQGSYEQYF
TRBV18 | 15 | CASSLGTGNTYEQYF
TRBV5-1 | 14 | CASSLDGRGDTQYF
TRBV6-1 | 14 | CASAKLGGSYEQYF
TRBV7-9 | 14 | CASSLAGSGNTIYF
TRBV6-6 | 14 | CASSYSRTGGKLFF
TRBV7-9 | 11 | CASSSGVTAFF
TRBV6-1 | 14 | CASSESRRGNIQYF
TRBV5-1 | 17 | CASSPGTSVLGTDTQYF
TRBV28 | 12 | CASSFRGGGYTF
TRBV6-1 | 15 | CASSEDPGASYEQYF
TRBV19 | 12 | CASKGVRTEAFF
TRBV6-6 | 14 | CASSYLGYQETQYF
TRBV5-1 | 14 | CASRPGTGNTEAFF
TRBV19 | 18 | CATTRRHVFGATNEKLFF
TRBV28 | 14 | CASTRTSGDREQYF
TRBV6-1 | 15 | CASSWGLMVGNEQFF
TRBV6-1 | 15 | CASSDISRGAYEQYF
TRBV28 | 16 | CASSGPGSPGTDTQYF
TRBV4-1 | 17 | CASSQALYDSGANVLTF
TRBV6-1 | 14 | CASSSGEPLGEQYF
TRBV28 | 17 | CASSLLGGRRATGELFF
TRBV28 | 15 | CASSFSSGSFNEQFF
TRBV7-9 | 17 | CASSLRPGPQGDNEQFF
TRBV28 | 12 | CASSSNAYEQYF
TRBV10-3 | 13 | CAISGSTSYEQYF
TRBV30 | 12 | CAWSESTGVAFF
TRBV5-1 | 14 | CASSLGSHADTQYF